Given below is one T cell receptor (gamma chain) in context. Its antigen is undetermined. The data originate from a study of intestinal T cells in coeliac disease. Study in general: Mean age was roughly 17 for coeliac patients versus roughly 53 for controls. General study results and limits: Using TRD kmers, classification was 22 of 22 correct; leave-one-out accuracy reportedly 91%.

Each case's genomic DNA was extracted from ten roughly 4.5-µm formalin-fixed paraffin-embedded scrolls. Surplus formalin-fixed paraffin-embedded duodenal biopsies not needed for diagnosis were used, fully anonymised. Using about 0.2 ug of biopsy DNA, TRG was amplified with LymphoTrack primers. TCRdb ran CATT on the multiplex PCR reads. Altogether about a thousand gamma-chain clones are present, under 60% being singletons, with the ten largest covering over 15%. This TCR was recovered from a human donor with celiac disease. Sequenced material: a duodenal biopsy.

CDR3 loop: CATWDGLALRNWIKTF. CDR3 bases: TGTGCCACCTGGGATGGGTTAGCGTTGCGGAATTGGATCAAGACGTTT. The chain uses TRGV8 and TRGJP2. CDR1 VENAVY and CDR2 YDSYNSRV come from the germline V gene. V was clipped by 3 bases and J by 9 bases; unmatched bases: 16. CDR3 size: 16 residues.